Described below is a single T cell receptor (beta chain) sequence and its context. The sample originates from a study of blood T cell repertoires in COVID-19. Repertoires were generated with immunoSEQ multiplex PCR, while TCRdb's copy carries only in-frame clones and drops some. The table lists 100,000 to 150,000 clones, about 80% of them singletons. Germline trimming cut 0 bases from V and 6 bases from J; bases unmatched to any gene: 10. The germline V gene has CDR1 MGHRA and CDR2 YSYEKL. The CDR3 length is 17 residues. The chain couples TRBV4-1 to TRBJ2-3; 9 bases are a match to TRBD2. The origin of this receptor is a man aged 40-50 years with active or convalescent COVID-19. The material sequenced was peripheral blood. Here the CDR3 DNA reads TGCGCCAGCAGCCAAGAGGGGCGGGGGGGCCTCCATGATACGCAGTATTTT. Its protein product is CASSQEGRGGLHDTQYF.